The source of this T cell receptor (beta chain) is a study of T-cell reconstitution after alpha-beta-depleted transplantation in children. General study results and limits: Newly produced T cells mostly accounted for T-cell counts and diversity one year post-transplant. Expanded graft clones, several hundred of them, were reportedly the source of alpha-beta T cells about two months after transplant. Some patients' high day-60 TCRbeta diversity was attributed to recipient cells surviving conditioning.

Unique molecular identifiers were built into the TCRbeta library. TCRdb re-called the PCR reads with MiXCR, one entry per CDR3 protein. Of 350,000 to 500,000 distinct CDR3 sequences in the sample, around two fifths were seen once. The V end lost 0 bases, the J end lost 8 bases, and 11 bases lay between the germline ends. This CDR3 has 13 amino acids. CDR1 is LGHDT and CDR2 is YNNKEL in the germline V gene (reference sequence). The sample holds a few counts of this clonotype. Antigen unknown. The TCR originated in a girl aged 2 to 10 with aplastic anemia, due to receive a stem cell transplant. The rearrangement joins TRBV3-1 to TRBJ2-7, with D unresolved. Specimen: PBMCs, collected before TCRalphabeta/CD19-depleted stem cell transplant. CDR3 bases: TGTGCCAGCAGCCAAGATCTCATTACCAAGCAGTACTTC. Its protein is CASSQDLITKQYF.